A selection of T cell receptor beta chains follows, all from one sample in a study of blood T cell repertoires in COVID-19. Profiled with immunoSEQ multiplex PCR; TCRdb holds only in-frame clones, not every one. The sample contains 330,000 or so clones, roughly nine tenths of which appear only once. Sequencing was done on a sample of peripheral blood. Source of these receptors: a woman aged 55-75 years with COVID-19, enrolled during active disease. Both conserved end residues are part of each CDR3. Fields, in order: V gene, clone size, D gene, J gene, CDR3 protein, CDR3 DNA. A D gene is named only where the DNA matches it firmly. Some rows mark clone size as missing; the rest say once, few, many or name a class of expanded clone.

V gene: TRBV6-4; clone size: few; D gene: TRBD2; J gene: TRBJ2-2; CDR3 protein: CASMKDGDSGGAVTGELFF; CDR3 DNA: TGTGCCAGCATGAAAGACGGCGATAGCGGGGGGGCGGTCACCGGGGAGCTGTTTTTT
V gene: TRBV6-6; clone size: -; D gene: -; J gene: TRBJ2-1; CDR3 protein: CASSYSRGEQFF; CDR3 DNA: TGTGCCAGCAGTTACTCACGGGGAGAGCAGTTCTTC
V gene: TRBV3-1/TRBV3-2; clone size: -; D gene: -; J gene: TRBJ1-2; CDR3 protein: CASSQDFDGYTF; CDR3 DNA: TGTGCCAGCAGCCAAGATTTCGATGGCTACACCTTC
V gene: TRBV18; clone size: once; D gene: TRBD2; J gene: TRBJ2-1; CDR3 protein: CASSPPSGGEIGQFF; CDR3 DNA: TGTGCCAGCTCACCACCTAGCGGGGGAGAGATAGGACAGTTCTTC
V gene: TRBV5-1; clone size: -; D gene: TRBD1; J gene: TRBJ1-2; CDR3 protein: CASSSGQADYGYTF; CDR3 DNA: TGCGCCAGCAGCTCGGGACAGGCCGACTATGGCTACACCTTC
V gene: TRBV5-6; clone size: -; D gene: TRBD1; J gene: TRBJ1-2; CDR3 protein: CASSLLGQVDGYTF; CDR3 DNA: TGTGCCAGCAGCTTGCTAGGACAGGTGGATGGCTACACCTTC
V gene: TRBV5-1; clone size: -; D gene: TRBD1; J gene: TRBJ2-1; CDR3 protein: CASSLAPGQGNEQFF; CDR3 DNA: TGCGCCAGCAGCTTGGCACCGGGACAGGGAAATGAGCAGTTCTTC
V gene: TRBV6-5; clone size: -; D gene: -; J gene: TRBJ2-3; CDR3 protein: CASSYGRGTDTQYF; CDR3 DNA: TGTGCCAGCAGTTACGGGCGGGGCACAGATACGCAGTATTTT
V gene: TRBV7-3; clone size: -; D gene: TRBD2; J gene: TRBJ2-1; CDR3 protein: CASSLLPGAGPSYNEQFF; CDR3 DNA: TGTGCCAGCAGCTTATTGCCTGGAGCGGGGCCGTCCTACAATGAGCAGTTCTTC
V gene: TRBV15; clone size: -; D gene: -; J gene: TRBJ2-5; CDR3 protein: CATSRWSLASETQYF; CDR3 DNA: TGTGCCACCAGCAGATGGTCACTAGCCTCCGAGACCCAGTACTTC
V gene: TRBV7-9; clone size: -; D gene: -; J gene: TRBJ1-2; CDR3 protein: CASSPSGAVSYGYTF; CDR3 DNA: TGTGCCAGCAGCCCTAGCGGGGCAGTGAGCTATGGCTACACCTTC
V gene: TRBV7-3; clone size: once; D gene: TRBD1; J gene: TRBJ1-1; CDR3 protein: CASSPQGAMNTEAFF; CDR3 DNA: TGTGCCAGCAGCCCGCAGGGGGCAATGAACACTGAAGCTTTCTTT
V gene: TRBV7-2; clone size: -; D gene: TRBD1; J gene: TRBJ2-7; CDR3 protein: CASSTPGQGFYEQYF; CDR3 DNA: TGTGCCAGCAGCACTCCGGGACAGGGATTCTACGAGCAGTACTTC
V gene: TRBV7-3; clone size: -; D gene: TRBD1; J gene: TRBJ2-7; CDR3 protein: CASSLFGTGVSYEQYF; CDR3 DNA: TGTGCCAGCAGCCTATTTGGGACAGGGGTCAGCTACGAGCAGTACTTC
V gene: TRBV7-2; clone size: -; D gene: TRBD1; J gene: TRBJ2-4; CDR3 protein: CASSIGLGTENIQYF; CDR3 DNA: TGTGCCAGCAGCATAGGTTTAGGGACAGAAAACATTCAGTACTTC
V gene: TRBV18; clone size: -; D gene: TRBD1; J gene: TRBJ2-4; CDR3 protein: CASSRRQGQVDKNIQYF; CDR3 DNA: TGTGCCAGCTCGCGGCGACAGGGGCAAGTGGACAAAAACATTCAGTACTTC
V gene: TRBV7-6; clone size: -; D gene: -; J gene: TRBJ1-5; CDR3 protein: CASSLRHLRDQPQHF; CDR3 DNA: TGTGCCAGCAGCTTACGCCACCTGAGGGATCAGCCCCAGCATTTT
V gene: TRBV30; clone size: -; D gene: -; J gene: TRBJ2-5; CDR3 protein: CACQIISRETQYF; CDR3 DNA: TGTGCCTGTCAGATTATTTCCAGAGAGACCCAGTACTTC
V gene: TRBV4-2; clone size: -; D gene: TRBD2; J gene: TRBJ2-3; CDR3 protein: CASSQEGGVADTQYF; CDR3 DNA: TGTGCCAGCAGCCAAGAGGGAGGGGTCGCAGATACGCAGTATTTT
V gene: TRBV3-1/TRBV3-2; clone size: few; D gene: -; J gene: TRBJ2-1; CDR3 protein: CASSQDLGPGNEQFF; CDR3 DNA: TGTGCCAGCAGCCAAGATCTAGGCCCCGGCAATGAGCAGTTCTTC
V gene: TRBV4-1; clone size: -; D gene: -; J gene: TRBJ2-7; CDR3 protein: CASSHSRGSSYEQYF; CDR3 DNA: TGCGCCAGCAGCCATTCCAGGGGCAGCTCCTACGAGCAGTACTTC
V gene: TRBV11-2; clone size: -; D gene: -; J gene: TRBJ2-5; CDR3 protein: CASSSGLRSEETQYF; CDR3 DNA: TGTGCCAGCAGCTCGGGACTCCGGTCCGAGGAGACCCAGTACTTC
V gene: TRBV5-1; clone size: -; D gene: -; J gene: TRBJ2-1; CDR3 protein: CASSLGRGLDYNEQFF; CDR3 DNA: TGCGCCAGCAGCTTGGGGAGAGGGTTGGACTACAATGAGCAGTTCTTC
V gene: TRBV7-2; clone size: -; D gene: TRBD2; J gene: TRBJ2-3; CDR3 protein: CASRLAGSTDTQYF; CDR3 DNA: TGTGCCAGCAGACTAGCGGGTAGCACAGATACGCAGTATTTT
V gene: TRBV27; clone size: -; D gene: TRBD1; J gene: TRBJ1-5; CDR3 protein: CASSLSPRRGLDQPQHF; CDR3 DNA: TGTGCCAGCAGTTTAAGCCCCCGCAGGGGGCTCGATCAGCCCCAGCATTTT
V gene: TRBV9; clone size: -; D gene: -; J gene: TRBJ2-1; CDR3 protein: CASSSRLGGGYNEQFF; CDR3 DNA: TGTGCCAGCAGCTCACGTTTAGGGGGGGGTTACAATGAGCAGTTCTTC
V gene: TRBV24-1; clone size: -; D gene: TRBD2; J gene: TRBJ2-7; CDR3 protein: CATSDSSGSFYEQYF; CDR3 DNA: TGTGCCACCAGTGATTCTAGCGGGAGCTTCTACGAGCAGTACTTC
V gene: TRBV30; clone size: -; D gene: -; J gene: TRBJ2-5; CDR3 protein: CAWSQQETQYF; CDR3 DNA: TGTGCCTGGAGTCAACAAGAGACCCAGTACTTC
V gene: TRBV24-1; clone size: -; D gene: TRBD1; J gene: TRBJ1-2; CDR3 protein: CATSAGDRAYGYTF; CDR3 DNA: TGTGCCACCAGTGCCGGAGACAGGGCCTATGGCTACACCTTC
V gene: TRBV11-2; clone size: -; D gene: -; J gene: TRBJ2-7; CDR3 protein: CASSLDGAEIYEQYF; CDR3 DNA: TGTGCCAGCAGCTTAGATGGGGCGGAAATCTACGAGCAGTACTTC
V gene: TRBV24-1; clone size: -; D gene: -; J gene: TRBJ2-1; CDR3 protein: CATSDPRTGSSYNEQFF; CDR3 DNA: TGTGCCACCAGTGACCCTAGAACAGGGAGCTCCTACAATGAGCAGTTCTTC
V gene: TRBV7-6; clone size: -; D gene: -; J gene: TRBJ2-2; CDR3 protein: CASSPSGVNTGELFF; CDR3 DNA: TGTGCCAGCAGCCCGTCAGGGGTGAACACCGGGGAGCTGTTTTTT
V gene: TRBV3-1/TRBV3-2; clone size: -; D gene: TRBD1; J gene: TRBJ2-7; CDR3 protein: CASSQEAGQGAREQYF; CDR3 DNA: TGTGCCAGCAGCCAAGAAGCAGGACAGGGGGCTCGCGAGCAGTACTTC
V gene: TRBV28; clone size: -; D gene: TRBD1; J gene: TRBJ1-5; CDR3 protein: CASRFLPETGGSNQPQHF; CDR3 DNA: TGTGCCAGCAGGTTTCTCCCCGAGACAGGGGGGAGCAATCAGCCCCAGCATTTT
V gene: TRBV3-1/TRBV3-2; clone size: -; D gene: TRBD2; J gene: TRBJ2-2; CDR3 protein: CASSRLAGERGELFF; CDR3 DNA: TGTGCCAGCAGCCGGCTAGCGGGGGAGAGGGGGGAGCTGTTTTTT
V gene: TRBV11-2; clone size: -; D gene: -; J gene: TRBJ1-2; CDR3 protein: CASSPGGVRGDYGYTF; CDR3 DNA: TGTGCCAGCAGCCCCGGGGGAGTTCGGGGGGACTATGGCTACACCTTC
V gene: TRBV7-3; clone size: -; D gene: -; J gene: TRBJ2-3; CDR3 protein: CASSPTGLRDTQYF; CDR3 DNA: TGTGCCAGCAGCCCCACGGGGTTGAGAGATACGCAGTATTTT
V gene: TRBV6-5; clone size: -; D gene: -; J gene: TRBJ2-1; CDR3 protein: CASRNFVNEQFF; CDR3 DNA: TGTGCCAGCAGGAACTTCGTCAATGAGCAGTTCTTC
V gene: TRBV19; clone size: -; D gene: -; J gene: TRBJ1-1; CDR3 protein: CASSRRRAAGNTEAFF; CDR3 DNA: TGTGCCAGCTCGCGGAGGCGGGCGGCCGGGAACACTGAAGCTTTCTTT
V gene: TRBV6-5; clone size: once; D gene: TRBD1; J gene: TRBJ2-5; CDR3 protein: CASSYGGTGGLETQYF; CDR3 DNA: TGTGCCAGCAGTTACGGAGGGACAGGGGGCCTAGAGACCCAGTACTTC
V gene: TRBV15; clone size: -; D gene: -; J gene: TRBJ1-1; CDR3 protein: CATSRRQTTEAFF; CDR3 DNA: TGTGCCACCAGCAGACGACAGACCACTGAAGCTTTCTTT
V gene: TRBV30; clone size: -; D gene: TRBD1; J gene: TRBJ1-2; CDR3 protein: CAWSVPGQGAYGYTF; CDR3 DNA: TGTGCCTGGAGTGTACCGGGACAGGGGGCCTATGGCTACACCTTC
V gene: TRBV27; clone size: once; D gene: -; J gene: TRBJ2-7; CDR3 protein: CASSSPVIGGTYEQYF; CDR3 DNA: TGTGCCAGCAGTTCCCCAGTAATAGGGGGTACCTACGAGCAGTACTTC
V gene: TRBV5-6; clone size: -; D gene: TRBD1; J gene: TRBJ1-5; CDR3 protein: CASSNRGWNQPQHF; CDR3 DNA: TGTGCCAGCTCGAACAGGGGTTGGAATCAGCCCCAGCATTTT
V gene: TRBV7-6; clone size: -; D gene: -; J gene: TRBJ1-1; CDR3 protein: CASKSGGLGNTEAFF; CDR3 DNA: TGTGCCAGCAAGAGCGGGGGGCTGGGAAACACTGAAGCTTTCTTT
V gene: TRBV5-7; clone size: -; D gene: -; J gene: TRBJ1-5; CDR3 protein: CASSLYADSNQPQHF; CDR3 DNA: TGTGCCAGCAGCTTGTATGCGGATAGCAATCAGCCCCAGCATTTT
V gene: TRBV7-2; clone size: -; D gene: TRBD1; J gene: TRBJ1-5; CDR3 protein: CASSSKTGAQPQHF; CDR3 DNA: TGTGCCAGCAGCTCAAAGACAGGGGCTCAGCCCCAGCATTTT